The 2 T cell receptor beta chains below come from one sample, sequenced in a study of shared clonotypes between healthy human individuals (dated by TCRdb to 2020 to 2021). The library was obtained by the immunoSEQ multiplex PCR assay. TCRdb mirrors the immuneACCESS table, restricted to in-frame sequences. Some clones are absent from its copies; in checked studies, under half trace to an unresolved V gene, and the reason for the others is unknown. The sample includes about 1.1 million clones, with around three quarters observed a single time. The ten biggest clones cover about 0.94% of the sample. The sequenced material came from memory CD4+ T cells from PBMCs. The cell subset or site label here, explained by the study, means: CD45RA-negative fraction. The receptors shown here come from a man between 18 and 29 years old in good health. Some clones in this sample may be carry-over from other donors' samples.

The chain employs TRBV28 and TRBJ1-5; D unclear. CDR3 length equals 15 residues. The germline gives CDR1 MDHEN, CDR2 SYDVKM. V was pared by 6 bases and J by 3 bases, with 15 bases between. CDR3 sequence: CASSTRRRSNQPQHF. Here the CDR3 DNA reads TGTGCCAGCAGCACCCGACGGAGGTCCAATCAGCCCCAGCATTTT.

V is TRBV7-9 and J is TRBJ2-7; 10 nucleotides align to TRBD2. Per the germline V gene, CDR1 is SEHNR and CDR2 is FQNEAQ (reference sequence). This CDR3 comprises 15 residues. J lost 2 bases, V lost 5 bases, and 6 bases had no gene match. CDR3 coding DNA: TGTGCCAGCAGCGGGGGACTAGCGCAAACCTACGAGCAGTACTTC. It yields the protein CASSGGLAQTYEQYF.